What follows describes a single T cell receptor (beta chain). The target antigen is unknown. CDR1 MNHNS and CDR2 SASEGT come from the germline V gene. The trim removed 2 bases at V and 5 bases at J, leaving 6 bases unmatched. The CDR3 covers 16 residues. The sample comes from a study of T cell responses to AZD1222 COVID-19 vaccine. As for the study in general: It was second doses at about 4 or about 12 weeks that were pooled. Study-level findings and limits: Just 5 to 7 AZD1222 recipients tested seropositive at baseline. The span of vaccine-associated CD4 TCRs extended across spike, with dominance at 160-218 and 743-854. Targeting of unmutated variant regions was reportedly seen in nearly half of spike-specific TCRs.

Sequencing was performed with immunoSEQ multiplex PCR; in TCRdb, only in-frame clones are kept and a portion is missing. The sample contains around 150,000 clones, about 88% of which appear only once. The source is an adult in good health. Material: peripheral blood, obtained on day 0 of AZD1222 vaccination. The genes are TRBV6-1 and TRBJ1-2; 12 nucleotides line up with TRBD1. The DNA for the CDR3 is TGTGCCAGCAGTGAATCGGGGACAGGGGGCGATTATGGCTACACCTTC. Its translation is CASSESGTGGDYGYTF.